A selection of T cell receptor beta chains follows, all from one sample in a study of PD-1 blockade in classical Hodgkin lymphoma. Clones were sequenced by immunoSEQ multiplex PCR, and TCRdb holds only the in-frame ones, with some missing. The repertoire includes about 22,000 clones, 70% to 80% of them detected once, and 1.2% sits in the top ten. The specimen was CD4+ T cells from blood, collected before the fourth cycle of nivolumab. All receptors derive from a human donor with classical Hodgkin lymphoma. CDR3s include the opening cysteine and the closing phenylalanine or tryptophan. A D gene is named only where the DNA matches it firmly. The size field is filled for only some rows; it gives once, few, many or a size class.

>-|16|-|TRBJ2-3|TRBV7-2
CASSFTASLLTDTQYF
TGTGCCAGCAGCTTTACGGCATCGCTTCTCACAGATACGCAGTATTTT
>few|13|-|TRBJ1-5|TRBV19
CASSDRAYQPQHF
TGTGCCAGTAGTGACCGAGCGTATCAGCCCCAGCATTTT
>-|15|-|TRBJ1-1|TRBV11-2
CASSSRGVVGTEAFF
TGTGCCAGCAGCTCCAGGGGTGTTGTGGGCACTGAAGCTTTCTTT
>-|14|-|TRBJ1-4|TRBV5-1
CASSPINEGAKLFF
TGCGCCAGCAGCCCGATTAACGAGGGAGCAAAACTGTTTTTT
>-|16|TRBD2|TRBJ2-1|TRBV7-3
CASSLSPGTSVNEQFF
TGTGCCAGCAGCTTATCCCCCGGGACTAGCGTTAATGAGCAGTTCTTC
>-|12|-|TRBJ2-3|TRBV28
CASSFGGYTQYF
TGTGCCAGCAGTTTTGGGGGATATACGCAGTATTTT
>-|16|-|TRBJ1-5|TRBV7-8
CASSLARTLSNQPQHF
TGTGCCAGCAGCTTAGCGCGTACCCTTAGCAATCAGCCCCAGCATTTT
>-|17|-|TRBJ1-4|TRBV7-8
CASSLRTRKATNEKLFF
TGTGCCAGCAGCTTACGGACGCGCAAAGCTACTAATGAAAAACTGTTTTTT
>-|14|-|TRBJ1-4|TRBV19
CASDGGLGNEKLFF
TGTGCCAGCGATGGGGGATTAGGAAATGAAAAACTGTTTTTT
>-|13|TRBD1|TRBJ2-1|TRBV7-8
CASSFQRGQLQFF
TGTGCCAGCAGCTTCCAAAGGGGACAGCTACAGTTCTTC
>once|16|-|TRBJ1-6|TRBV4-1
CASSQDEGGYNSPLHF
TGCGCCAGCAGCCAAGACGAGGGTGGTTATAATTCACCCCTCCACTTT
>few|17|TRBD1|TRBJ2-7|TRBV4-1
CASSQILAGGNLGEQYF
TGCGCCAGCAGCCAGATTTTGGCAGGGGGCAATCTAGGAGAGCAGTACTTC
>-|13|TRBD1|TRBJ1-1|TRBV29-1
CSVHQGGGTEAFF
TGCAGCGTCCATCAGGGGGGAGGCACTGAAGCTTTCTTT
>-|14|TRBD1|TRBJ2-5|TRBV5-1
CASSLRDREETQYF
TGCGCCAGCAGCCTCCGGGACAGAGAAGAGACCCAGTACTTC
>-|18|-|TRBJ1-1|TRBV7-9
CASSLGAATVGGDTEAFF
TGTGCCAGCAGCTTAGGAGCGGCTACCGTTGGGGGGGACACTGAAGCTTTCTTT